The clone carrying this TCR beta chain was seen more than once but under ten times. Its antigen remains unknown. This sample is part of a study of T cell responses to AZD1222 COVID-19 vaccine. Whole-study findings and limits: At study baseline, merely six AZD1222 recipients were seropositive. Increased Spike-specific TCR breadth and depth were observed after two AZD1222 doses. Clonal diversity was possibly underestimated, and the donors were mostly white British, with more females.

Produced via immunoSEQ multiplex PCR; TCRdb's table is partial and in-frame only. The repertoire holds about 49,000 clones, 65% to 80% seen once, with roughly 20% in the top ten. Trimming pared 4 bases from V and 3 bases from J, leaving 16 bases between. The CDR3 is 15 amino acids. Germline values: CDR1 SGHDT, CDR2 YYEEEE. Sequenced here: peripheral blood, sampled on day 0 of MenACWY control vaccination. This TCR came from an adult in good health. This chain connects TRBV5-6 to TRBJ1-2; D is possibly TRBD1 (5 bases). The CDR3 loop is CASSLYGTEYYGYTF. In DNA form, the CDR3 reads TGTGCCAGCAGCCTATACGGGACGGAATACTATGGCTACACCTTC.